Described below is a single TCR beta chain sequence and its context. What it binds is unknown. V shed 4 bases and J 7 bases; nucleotides not matched to a gene: 4. Germline V gene lookup returns CDR1 LNHNV and CDR2 YYDKDF (reference sequence). The CDR3 is 13 amino acids. Repertoires were generated with immunoSEQ multiplex PCR, while TCRdb's copy carries only in-frame clones and drops some. Of about 62,000 clones listed, approximately 79% were seen once; the top ten hold about 2.5%. This sample is drawn from a study of neoadjuvant anti-PD-1 for oral cavity cancer. Broader study findings: Higher pretreatment Treg/Th17 ratios tracked higher pretreatment blood clonality.

This TCR was sampled from a person aged 40-85 years with oral cavity squamous cell carcinoma. This sample comprised PBMCs, obtained before nivolumab (anti-PD-1) treatment. The gene calls are TRBV15 and TRBJ2-1; 7 bases match TRBD1. CDR3 in amino acids: CATSTGQQNEQFF. The CDR3 nucleotides are TGTGCCACCAGCACGGGACAGCAGAATGAGCAGTTCTTC.